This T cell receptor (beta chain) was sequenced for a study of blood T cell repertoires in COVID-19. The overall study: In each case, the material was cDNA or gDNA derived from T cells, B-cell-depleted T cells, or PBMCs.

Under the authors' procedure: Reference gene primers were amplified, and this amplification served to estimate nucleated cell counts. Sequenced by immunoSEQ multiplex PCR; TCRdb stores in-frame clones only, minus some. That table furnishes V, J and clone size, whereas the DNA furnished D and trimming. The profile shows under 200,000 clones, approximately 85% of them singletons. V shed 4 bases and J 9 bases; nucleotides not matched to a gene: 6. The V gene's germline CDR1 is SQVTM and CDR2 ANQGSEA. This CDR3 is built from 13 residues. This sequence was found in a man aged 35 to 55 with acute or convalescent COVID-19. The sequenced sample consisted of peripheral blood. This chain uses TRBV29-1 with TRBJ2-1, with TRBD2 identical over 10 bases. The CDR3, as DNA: TGCAGCGTTGGAGCGGGGGGGCCGAGTGAGCAGTTCTTC. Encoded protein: CSVGAGGPSEQFF.